This entry is about one TCR beta chain. What it binds is not known. The data were taken from a study of blood T cell dynamics during melanoma immunotherapy. Across the whole study: Standard first-line treatment here was pembrolizumab or nivolumab plus ipilimumab in metastatic melanoma.

V gave up 4 bases and J gave up 2 bases, with 15 bases separating them. Looked up from germline, CDR1 is SGDLS and CDR2 is YYNGEE. The CDR3 loop spans 15 amino acids. All DNA from each sorted CD8+ subset was loaded. Data came from immunoSEQ multiplex PCR; TCRdb stores just in-frame clones and leaves some out. This table has about 690 clones, around 76% appearing once. General study results and limits: The most clonal sorted CD8+ subset, immune-effector cells, was closest to cell-free DNA CDR3 sequences.

Time point given: pre-treatment baseline. Immune-effector memory T cells were defined as CD3+ CD4- CD8+ CD45RA- CD45RO-high CD27- CCR7-. This receptor was obtained from a human donor with melanoma. The chain uses TRBV9 and TRBJ2-5, with unresolved D. Source: CD8+ T cells from blood, taken from a patient treated with checkpoint blockade. The CDR3 nucleotides are TGTGCCAGCAGCCGGTCCGGGCTAACTCAAGAGACCCAGTACTTC. It encodes CASSRSGLTQETQYF.